This record concerns one TCR beta chain sequence. Both 60 Vbeta primers and 13 Jbeta primers went into the PCR. Method: immunoSEQ multiplex PCR; TCRdb's copy keeps in-frame clones and lacks some. The table lists 45,000 to 50,000 clones. Donors were nominally healthy when sampled, though unrecorded immune exposures were likely. The sample comes from a study of cytomegalovirus exposure and HLA in healthy donors. Study in general: HLA-typed donors contributed around 85 million unique TCRs, which were held in an early data release.

Sequencing was carried out using PBMCs. The TCR originated in a male donor in good health and CMV-seronegative.

The DNA for the CDR3 is TGTGCCAGTAGTATGCGAGACAGATCCTACGAGCAGTACTTC. Protein product: CASSMRDRSYEQYF. J is TRBJ2-7 and V is TRBV19, with a possible D match to TRBD1 (5 bases). V was cut by 3 bases and J by 1 base, with 10 bases left in between. CDR1 is LNHDA, CDR2 SQIVND, per germline (reference sequence). The CDR3 covers 14 residues.